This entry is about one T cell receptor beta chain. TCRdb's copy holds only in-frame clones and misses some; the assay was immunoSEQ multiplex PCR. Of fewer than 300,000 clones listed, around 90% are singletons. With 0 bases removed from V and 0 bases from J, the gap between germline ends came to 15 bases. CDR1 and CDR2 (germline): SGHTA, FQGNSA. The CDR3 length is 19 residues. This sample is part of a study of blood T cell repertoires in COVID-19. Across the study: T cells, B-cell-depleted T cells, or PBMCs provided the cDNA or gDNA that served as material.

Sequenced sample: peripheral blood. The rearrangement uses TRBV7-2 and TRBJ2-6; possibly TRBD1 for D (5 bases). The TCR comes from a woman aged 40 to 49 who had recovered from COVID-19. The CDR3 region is CASSLATFSTGSGANVLTF. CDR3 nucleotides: TGTGCCAGCAGCTTAGCGACGTTCTCCACAGGCTCTGGGGCCAACGTCCTGACTTTC.